These 5 T cell receptor beta chains were all obtained from the same sample, sequenced in a study of CD8+CD57+ T cells in acquired aplastic anemia. Whoever was chosen for sequencing had shown CD8+CD57+ cell expansion by flow cytometry. Genomic DNA acted as the template from which TCR beta VDJ combination and CDR3 sequence profiling were carried out. A single record per CDR3 protein comes from TCRdb applying MiXCR to the reads. Among about 160,000 distinct CDR3 sequences listed, more than 45% were seen once. Material for sequencing was sorted CD4+, CD8+, or CD8+CD57+ T cells (not recorded which) from PBMCs. These receptors originate from a human donor with aplastic anemia.

This clonotype was seen a few times. The V gene is TRBV11-3, the J gene TRBJ1-3; TRBD1 aligns across 7 bases. CDR1 and CDR2 from the germline V gene are SGHNT and YENEEA. V was pared by 3 bases and J by 0 bases, with 2 bases of the junction left unmatched. CDR3 length: 15 amino acids. The CDR3 reads CASSLRGLSGNTIYF. DNA for the CDR3: TGTGCCAGCAGCTTGAGGGGGCTCTCTGGAAACACCATATATTTT.

This clonotype was picked up a small number of times. This chain links TRBV5-1 with TRBJ1-6; D perhaps matches TRBD1 (6 bases). Germline lookup yields CDR1 SGHRS and CDR2 YFSETQ. V lost 4 bases to trimming and J lost 6 bases, with 17 bases between them. The CDR3 is made up of 16 amino acids. The CDR3 loop is CASSLGGGPTNSPLHF. CDR3 DNA: TGCGCCAGCAGCCTGGGTGGGGGGCCGACTAATTCACCCCTCCACTTT.

As regards this clonotype: A much larger clone differs by one base, so this may be a read error. The final CDR3 position lacks the conserved phenylalanine or tryptophan, pointing to a likely read error. CDR3 amino acids: CASSRGTGQETQYS. CDR3 DNA: TGTGCCAGCAGTCGAGGGACAGGACAAGAGACCCAGTACTCC. J is TRBJ2-5 and V is TRBV6-1; 8 bases map to TRBD1. Germline V gene lookup returns CDR1 MNHNS and CDR2 SASEGT. This CDR3 contains 14 residues. Unmatched junction bases numbered 4, after V lost 5 bases and J lost 2 bases.

The rearrangement joins TRBV28 to TRBJ1-1; weak D call: TRBD1 (6 bases). Trimming shortened V by 5 bases and J by 4 bases, and 14 bases separated the two germline ends. This CDR3 has 14 amino acids. The V gene's germline CDR1 is MDHEN and CDR2 SYDVKM. CDR3 sequence reads: CASSRGGAGTEAFF. The DNA of the CDR3 is TGTGCCAGCAGTAGGGGGGGGGCTGGCACTGAAGCTTTCTTT.

Worth noting for this clonotype: With a much larger clone just one base away, this may be a read error. V and J are TRBV11-2 and TRBJ1-1, with a tentative D call TRBD1 (6 bases). This CDR3 has 14 residues. The germline gives CDR1 SGHAT, CDR2 FQNNGV. For the CDR3, the DNA is TGTTCCAGCAGCCCTCAGGGGTTCGTCACTGAAGCTTTCTTT. This translates into CSSSPQGFVTEAFF.